The present T cell receptor (beta chain) was sequenced within a study of shared clonotypes between healthy human individuals. Study results and limitations: Unshared clonotypes carried lower generation probabilities than those common to all four donors. Naive subsets, compared against memory subsets, generally had larger estimated richness values.

Germline loops: CDR1 SEHNR, CDR2 FQNEAQ (reference sequence). CDR3 length equals 18 residues. V lost 5 bases and J lost 0; bases outside the gene matches: 12. As for this clone: What it binds is unknown.

Naive CD8 cells comprised CD45RO-negative, CCR7-positively selected cells, excluding terminally differentiated effector memory CD45RA+ cells. Only in-frame clones appear in the TCRdb table, and some are missing; sequencing was by immunoSEQ multiplex PCR. Here the sample spans around 580,000 clones, roughly 98% being singletons. The rearrangement joins TRBV7-9 to TRBJ2-1; 8 nucleotides agree with TRBD2. The sample taken for sequencing was naive CD8+ T cells sorted from blood. The TCR originated in a young man in good health. The CDR3 loop reads CASSIRLTSEDSYNEQFF. The CDR3 coding sequence is TGTGCCAGCAGCATACGACTGACTAGCGAAGACTCCTACAATGAGCAGTTCTTC.